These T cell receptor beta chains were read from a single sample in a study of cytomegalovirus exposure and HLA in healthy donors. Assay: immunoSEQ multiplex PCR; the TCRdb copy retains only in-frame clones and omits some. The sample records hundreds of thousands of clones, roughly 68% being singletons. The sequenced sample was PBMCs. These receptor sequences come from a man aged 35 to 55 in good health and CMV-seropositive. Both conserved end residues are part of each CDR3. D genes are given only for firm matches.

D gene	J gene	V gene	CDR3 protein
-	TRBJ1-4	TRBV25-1	CASSGPLGEKLFF
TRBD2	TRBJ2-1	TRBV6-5	CASSQRDPSYNEQFF
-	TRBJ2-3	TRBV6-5	CASSYRGTDTQYF
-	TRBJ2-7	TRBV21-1	CASRDRAYEQYF
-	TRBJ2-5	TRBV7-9	CASSIGTAAETQYF
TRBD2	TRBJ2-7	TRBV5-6	CASSLGLADAEQYF
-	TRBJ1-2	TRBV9	CASSVGAGFGYTF
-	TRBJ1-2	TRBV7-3	CASSLTPGVVNGYTF
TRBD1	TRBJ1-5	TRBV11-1	CASSETGGNQPQHF
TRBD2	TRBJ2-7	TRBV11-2	CASSLGAGGSYEQYF
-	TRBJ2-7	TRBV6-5	CASSYLTGWSEQYF
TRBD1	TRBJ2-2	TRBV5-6	CASSLSRDRVTGELFF
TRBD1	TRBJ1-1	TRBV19	CASRDRDTEAFF
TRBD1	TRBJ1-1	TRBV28	CASSLGQGSMNTEAFF
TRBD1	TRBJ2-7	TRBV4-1	CASSQGQGVYEQYF
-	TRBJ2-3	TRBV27	CASSFGAAPDTQYF
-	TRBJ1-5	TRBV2	CASKGGNQPQHF
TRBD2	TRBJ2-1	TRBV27	CASSLITSGGSEQFF
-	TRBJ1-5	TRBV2	CASSDSGGNQPQHF
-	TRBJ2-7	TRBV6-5	CASSYSGGATRVEQYF
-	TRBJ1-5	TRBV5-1	CASRLDGSNQPQHF
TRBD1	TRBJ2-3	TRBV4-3	CASSQDGTGLGDTQYF
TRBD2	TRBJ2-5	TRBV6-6	CASSPSGEQYF
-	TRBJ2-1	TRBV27	CASSLSGRGHVPNEQFF
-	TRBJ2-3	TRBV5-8	CASSFETGGTDTQYF
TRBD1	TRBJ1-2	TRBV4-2	CASRSSGQRQIYGYTF
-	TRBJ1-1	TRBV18	CASSPLRAGENTEAFF
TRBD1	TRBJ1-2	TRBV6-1	CASSPSWGTGEGYTF
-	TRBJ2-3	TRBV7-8	CASSLTRQVPMGTDTQYF
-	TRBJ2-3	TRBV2	CASRITGPDTQYF
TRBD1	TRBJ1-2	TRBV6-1	CASSDPDRGHYGYTF
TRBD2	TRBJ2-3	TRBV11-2	CASSQTSGAPDTQYF
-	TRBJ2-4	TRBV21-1	CACHQGAFSLAKNIQYF
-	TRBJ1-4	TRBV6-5	CASSYSIGGRNEKLFF
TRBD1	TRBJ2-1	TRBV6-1	CASSVDRGDNEQFF
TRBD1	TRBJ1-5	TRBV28	CASSPTGTSNQPQHF
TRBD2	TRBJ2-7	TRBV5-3	CARSPTTSGGESSYEQYF
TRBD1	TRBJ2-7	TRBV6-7	CASSMDRHLYRYEQYF
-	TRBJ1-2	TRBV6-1	CASMRNYGYTF
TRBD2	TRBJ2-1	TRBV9	CASSTTSGGGNEQFF
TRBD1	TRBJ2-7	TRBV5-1	CASSLRDRGSEQYF
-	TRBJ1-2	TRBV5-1	CASSSQGNGYTF
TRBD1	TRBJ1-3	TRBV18	CASSATPGQGDTIYF
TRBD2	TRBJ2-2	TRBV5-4	CASSLERGGIGELFF
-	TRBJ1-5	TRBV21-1	CASLLINRTDSNQPQHF